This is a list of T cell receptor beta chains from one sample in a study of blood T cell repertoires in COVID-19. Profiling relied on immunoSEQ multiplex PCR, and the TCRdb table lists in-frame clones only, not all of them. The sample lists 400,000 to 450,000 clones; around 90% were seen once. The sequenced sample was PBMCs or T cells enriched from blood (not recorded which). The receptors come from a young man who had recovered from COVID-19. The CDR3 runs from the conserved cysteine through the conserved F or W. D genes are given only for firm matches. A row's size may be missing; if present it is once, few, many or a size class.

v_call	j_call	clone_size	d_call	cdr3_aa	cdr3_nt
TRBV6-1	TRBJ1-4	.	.	CASSEGTDTNEKLFF	TGTGCCAGCAGTGAAGGGACAGATACTAATGAAAAACTGTTTTTT
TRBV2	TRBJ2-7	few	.	CASSVEISRSYEQYF	TGTGCCAGCAGTGTTGAGATTAGCCGATCCTACGAGCAGTACTTC
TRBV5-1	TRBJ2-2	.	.	CASSLASRDTSNTGELFF	TGCGCCAGCAGCTTGGCGTCGCGCGACACTTCCAACACCGGGGAGCTGTTTTTT
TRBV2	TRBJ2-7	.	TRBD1	CASSKPGTGLSYEQYF	TGTGCCAGCAGCAAGCCCGGGACAGGACTCTCCTACGAGCAGTACTTC
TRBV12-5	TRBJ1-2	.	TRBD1	CASGPQGGGYTF	TGTGCTAGTGGCCCCCAGGGGGGTGGCTACACCTTC
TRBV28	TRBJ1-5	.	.	CASSFGGAGNQPQHF	TGTGCCAGCAGTTTCGGAGGCGCGGGGAATCAGCCCCAGCATTTT
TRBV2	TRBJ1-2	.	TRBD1	CASRDRGVYGYTF	TGTGCCAGCAGAGACAGGGGTGTCTATGGCTACACCTTC
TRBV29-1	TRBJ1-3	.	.	CSVGTFGNTIYF	TGCAGCGTTGGGACATTTGGAAACACCATATATTTT
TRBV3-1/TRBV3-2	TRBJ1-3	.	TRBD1	CASSGTGPSSGNTIYF	TGTGCCAGCAGCGGGACAGGTCCTAGCTCTGGAAACACCATATATTTT
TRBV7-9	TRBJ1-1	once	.	CASSLQGGNTEAFF	TGTGCCAGCAGCTTACAAGGAGGGAACACTGAAGCTTTCTTT
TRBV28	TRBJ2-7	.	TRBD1	CASSHWDSVYEQYF	TGTGCCAGCAGCCACTGGGACAGCGTTTACGAGCAGTACTTC
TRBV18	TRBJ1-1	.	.	CATGGVMSTEAFF	TGTGCCACCGGCGGGGTGATGAGCACTGAAGCTTTCTTT
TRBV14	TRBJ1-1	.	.	CASSQVRGNTEAFF	TGTGCCAGCAGCCAAGTTCGGGGAAACACTGAAGCTTTCTTT
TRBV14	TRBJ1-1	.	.	CASSQGQGLVTEAFF	TGTGCCAGCAGCCAAGGGCAGGGCCTGGTCACTGAAGCTTTCTTT
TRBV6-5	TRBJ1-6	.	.	CASRPGQEPLHF	TGTGCCAGCAGACCCGGACAAGAACCCCTCCACTTT
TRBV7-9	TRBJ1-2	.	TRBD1	CASSPTPGQGAGYGYTF	TGTGCCAGCAGCCCTACCCCCGGACAGGGGGCCGGGTATGGCTACACCTTC
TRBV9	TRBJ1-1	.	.	CASSVAGQNTEAFF	TGTGCCAGCAGCGTAGCTGGACAGAACACTGAAGCTTTCTTT
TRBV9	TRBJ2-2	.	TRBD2	CASSVAPRGLAGGIYTGELFF	TGTGCCAGCAGCGTAGCCCCCCGTGGACTAGCGGGAGGGATTTACACCGGGGAGCTGTTTTTT
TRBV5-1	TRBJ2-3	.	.	CASRGGGSPTDTQYF	TGCGCCAGCAGGGGCGGGGGCTCTCCCACAGATACGCAGTATTTT
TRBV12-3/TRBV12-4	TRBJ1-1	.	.	CASSKSTGNEAFF	TGTGCCAGCAGTAAATCGACCGGGAACGAAGCTTTCTTT
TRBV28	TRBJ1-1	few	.	CASSLPPGDRGAFF	TGTGCCAGCAGTCTCCCCCCGGGGGATAGGGGAGCTTTCTTT
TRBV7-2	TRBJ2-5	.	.	CASSSGSLTETQYF	TGTGCCAGCAGCTCGGGATCCTTGACGGAGACCCAGTACTTC
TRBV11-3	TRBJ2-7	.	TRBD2	CASSSSGLASYEQYF	TGTGCCAGCAGCTCATCGGGACTAGCGAGCTACGAGCAGTACTTC
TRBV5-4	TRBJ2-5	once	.	CASRQSSTETQYF	TGTGCCAGCAGGCAATCAAGCACAGAGACCCAGTACTTC
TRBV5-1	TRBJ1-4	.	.	CASSLDRYNEKLFF	TGCGCCAGCAGCTTGGACAGATATAATGAAAAACTGTTTTTT
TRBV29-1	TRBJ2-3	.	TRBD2	CSVDSPSGRPDTQYF	TGCAGCGTTGACAGTCCTAGCGGGAGACCAGATACGCAGTATTTT
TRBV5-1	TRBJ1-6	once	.	CASSLIGQRDNSPLHF	TGCGCCAGCAGCTTGATCGGACAGCGCGATAATTCACCCCTCCACTTT
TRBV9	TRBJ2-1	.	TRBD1	CASSVQRGQPIYNEQFF	TGTGCCAGCAGCGTCCAACGGGGACAGCCCATTTACAATGAGCAGTTCTTC
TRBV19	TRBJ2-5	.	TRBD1	CASSIASGQGQETQYF	TGTGCCAGTAGTATAGCTTCGGGACAGGGGCAAGAGACCCAGTACTTC
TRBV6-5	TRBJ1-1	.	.	CASSYLRVMKNTEAFF	TGTGCCAGCAGTTACCTCAGGGTAATGAAGAACACTGAAGCTTTCTTT
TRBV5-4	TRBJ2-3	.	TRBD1	CASSITGASTDTQYF	TGTGCCAGCAGCATTACAGGGGCTAGCACAGATACGCAGTATTTT
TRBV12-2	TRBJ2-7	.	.	CASRLGGIGTKFYEQYF	TGTGCAAGTCGCTTAGGAGGCATTGGGACAAAGTTTTACGAGCAGTACTTC
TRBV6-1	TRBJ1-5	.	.	CASSETSGAQPQHF	TGTGCCAGCAGTGAAACGTCAGGGGCTCAGCCCCAGCATTTT
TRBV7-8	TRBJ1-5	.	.	CASSLETGQPQHF	TGTGCCAGCAGCTTAGAAACCGGGCAGCCCCAGCATTTT
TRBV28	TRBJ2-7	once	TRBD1	CASSRYGDRPDEQYF	TGTGCCAGCAGCCGTTATGGGGACAGACCTGACGAGCAGTACTTC
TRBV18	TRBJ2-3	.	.	CASSPNPADTQYF	TGTGCCAGCTCACCAAATCCAGCGGATACGCAGTATTTT
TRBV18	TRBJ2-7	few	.	CASSPRGASYEQYF	TGTGCCAGCTCACCGCGAGGCGCATCCTACGAGCAGTACTTC
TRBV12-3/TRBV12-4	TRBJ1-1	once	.	CASSHNGAAEAFF	TGTGCCAGCAGCCACAATGGGGCGGCCGAAGCTTTCTTT
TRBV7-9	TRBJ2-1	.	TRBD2	CASSREGGIDEQFF	TGTGCCAGCAGCCGGGAGGGGGGGATCGATGAGCAGTTCTTC
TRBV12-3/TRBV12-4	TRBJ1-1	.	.	CASSNNYAPEAFF	TGTGCCAGCAGTAACAATTATGCCCCTGAAGCTTTCTTT
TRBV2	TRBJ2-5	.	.	CASSEDRREETQYF	TGTGCCAGCAGTGAAGACAGAAGAGAAGAGACCCAGTACTTC
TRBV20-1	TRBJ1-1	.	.	CSASEGTMNTEAFF	TGCAGTGCTAGTGAGGGCACCATGAACACTGAAGCTTTCTTT
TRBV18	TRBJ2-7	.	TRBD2	CASSQAGAFYEQYF	TGTGCCAGCTCTCAAGCGGGGGCTTTCTACGAGCAGTACTTC
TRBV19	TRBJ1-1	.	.	CASSILGGTEAFF	TGTGCCAGTAGTATCCTGGGGGGGACTGAAGCTTTCTTT
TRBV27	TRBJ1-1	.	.	CASSSGLKIAFF	TGTGCCAGCAGCTCGGGACTGAAGATAGCTTTCTTT
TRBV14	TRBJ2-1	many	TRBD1	CASSQVQGSFEFF	TGTGCCAGCAGCCAAGTACAGGGGTCCTTCGAGTTCTTC
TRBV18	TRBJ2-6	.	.	CASSIQGLSSGANVLTF	TGTGCCAGCTCAATACAGGGATTGAGTTCTGGGGCCAACGTCCTGACTTTC
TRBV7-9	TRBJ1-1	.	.	CASILQGSTEAFF	TGTGCCAGCATCCTTCAGGGGAGCACTGAAGCTTTCTTT
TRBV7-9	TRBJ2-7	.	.	CASSLVASYEQYF	TGTGCCAGCAGCTTAGTCGCGAGCTACGAGCAGTACTTC
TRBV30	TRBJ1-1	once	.	CAWEGEVNTEAFF	TGTGCCTGGGAAGGGGAGGTGAACACTGAAGCTTTCTTT
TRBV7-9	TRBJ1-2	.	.	CASSDTVDYGYTF	TGTGCCAGCAGCGATACAGTAGACTATGGCTACACCTTC
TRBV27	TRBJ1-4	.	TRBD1	CASSTNRDRGPEKLFF	TGTGCCAGCAGTACAAACCGGGACAGGGGGCCTGAAAAACTGTTTTTT
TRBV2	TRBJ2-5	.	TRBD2	CASVGTSGYQETQYF	TGTGCCAGCGTTGGGACTAGCGGGTATCAAGAGACCCAGTACTTC
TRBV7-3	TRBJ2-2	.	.	CARLRSPGELFF	TGTGCCAGGCTTCGTAGCCCCGGGGAGCTGTTTTTT
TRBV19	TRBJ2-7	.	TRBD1	CASSLGTGGYEQYF	TGTGCCAGTAGTCTCGGGACAGGGGGCTACGAGCAGTACTTC
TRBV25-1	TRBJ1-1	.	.	CASSESTGSTAEAFF	TGTGCCAGCAGTGAATCGACCGGGTCCACGGCTGAAGCTTTCTTT
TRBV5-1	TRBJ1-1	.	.	CASSLRPGRGGDTEAFF	TGCGCCAGCAGCTTGCGACCGGGCCGGGGGGGTGACACTGAAGCTTTCTTT
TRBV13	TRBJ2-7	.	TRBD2	CASSSRMGGFYEQYF	TGTGCCAGCAGCTCTCGGATGGGAGGGTTCTACGAGCAGTACTTC
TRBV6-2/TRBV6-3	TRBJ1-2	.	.	CASSYGDSGDYGYTF	TGTGCCAGCAGTTACGGGGACTCCGGGGACTATGGCTACACCTTC